The 23 T cell receptor beta chains given below trace back to one sample, sequenced in a study of type 1 regulatory T cells. TCRdb passed the reads through MiXCR, listing each CDR3 protein once. The sample consists of fewer than 2,500 distinct CDR3 sequences, roughly 6% of them appearing once. Sequencing used CD4+ T cells, either the whole sample or a sorted fraction (not recorded which). These TCRs come from a human donor in good health.

Sample share makes this clonotype medium-sized. The chain joins TRBV11-2 to TRBJ2-3, with TRBD2 matching 7 bases. V shed 2 bases and J 4 bases; nucleotides not matched to a gene: 3. Germline V gene sequence: CDR1 SGHAT, CDR2 FQNNGV. The CDR3 extends over 14 amino acids. Written as DNA, the CDR3 is TGTGCCAGCAGCTTACGGGGGGAGTCAGATACGCAGTATTTT. This codes for CASSLRGESDTQYF.

This clonotype qualifies as medium-sized (0.01 to 0.1%). The rearrangement uses TRBV7-2 and TRBJ1-5; D remains ambiguous. V was pared by 1 base and J by 6 bases, with 7 bases between. The CDR3 has 13 residues. Germline V lookup: CDR1 SGHTA, CDR2 FQGNSA. Written as DNA, the CDR3 is TGTGCCAGCAGCTTAGAACGTGTTCAGCCCCAGCATTTT. Protein product: CASSLERVQPQHF.

This clonotype was seen a few times. The chain employs TRBV20-1 and TRBJ1-2, with D possibly TRBD1 on 5 matching bases. CDR1 is DFQATT, CDR2 SNEGSKA, per germline (reference sequence). The CDR3 runs 16 residues. V was pared by 1 base and J by 2 bases, with 17 bases between. For the CDR3, the DNA is TGCAGTGCTAGAGCCGCGCCGGTCAGGGCGAACTATGGCTACACCTTC. Translating it yields CSARAAPVRANYGYTF.

This clonotype is classed as medium-sized. The chain employs TRBV6-2 or TRBV6-3 and TRBJ2-3, with 8 bases identical to TRBD2. The CDR3 runs to 18 residues. Germline V gives CDR1 MNHEY, CDR2 SVGEGT. V was clipped by 2 bases and J by 0 bases; unmatched bases: 10. In nucleotides, the CDR3 is TGTGCCAGCAGTTACCCTAACGGGGGGGGCCAGAGCACAGATACGCAGTATTTT. Translating it yields CASSYPNGGGQSTDTQYF.

This clonotype is classed as medium-sized. CDR3 sequence: CASSLTGAGNTEAFF. CDR3 nucleotide sequence: TGTGCCAGCAGCTTAACGGGGGCTGGGAACACTGAAGCTTTCTTT. J is TRBJ1-1 and V is TRBV7-9, with D maybe TRBD1 (6 bases). The V gene lost 2 bases and the J gene lost 1 base, with 11 bases spanning the gap. Germline V gives CDR1 SEHNR, CDR2 FQNEAQ (reference sequence). The CDR3 has 15 residues.

This clonotype rates as medium-sized. This chain connects TRBV20-1 to TRBJ1-1; D possibly corresponds to TRBD1 (5 bases). From germline, CDR1 is DFQATT and CDR2 SNEGSKA (reference sequence). Trimming cost V 7 bases and J 10 bases, with 19 bases left between them. The CDR3 spans 12 residues. For the CDR3, the DNA is TGCAGTGTTGCAGGCCTGGGGGTAGCAGCTTTCTTT. This sequence encodes CSVAGLGVAAFF.

This chain uses TRBV14 with TRBJ1-1; possible D gene TRBD1, 5 bases. The germline CDR1 and CDR2 sequences are SGHDN and FVKESK. This CDR3 contains 15 residues. V was cut by 0 bases and J by 1 base, with 9 bases left in between. CDR3: CASSQERDPNTEAFF. The DNA of the CDR3 is TGTGCCAGCAGCCAAGAAAGGGACCCGAACACTGAAGCTTTCTTT.

This clonotype is deemed medium-sized. For the CDR3, the DNA is TGCGCCAGCAGCTACGCGGCTAACTATGGCTACACCTTC. Translated: CASSYAANYGYTF. This rearrangement joins TRBV5-1 to TRBJ1-2; no definite D call. The CDR3 contains 13 residues. Trimming pared 3 bases from V and 0 bases from J, leaving 6 bases between. Germline assignment: CDR1 SGHRS and CDR2 YFSETQ.

On this clonotype itself: The CDR3 carries no conserved terminal phenylalanine or tryptophan, so it likely arises from a read error. The rearrangement uses TRBV5-1 and TRBJ1-2; D is unresolved. The CDR3 loop spans 13 amino acids. CDR1 is SGHRS, CDR2 YFSETQ, per germline. The V gene lost 1 base and the J gene lost 8 bases, with 12 bases spanning the gap. CDR3 bases: TGCGCCAGCAGCTTGAGCCAGGTAGGCGGCTACACCATC. It specifies CASSLSQVGGYTI.

This clonotype is medium-sized by share. The chain uses TRBV10-3 and TRBJ1-6; possible D gene TRBD1, 5 bases. In germline, CDR1 is ENHRY, CDR2 SYGVKD. This CDR3 comprises 13 residues. V gave up 10 bases and J gave up 7 bases, with 14 bases separating them. In DNA, the CDR3 is TGTGCCACCAGGGAAATTGGGAATTCACCCCTCCACTTT. Its translation: CATREIGNSPLHF.

Relative to its sample, this clonotype is medium-sized. J is TRBJ2-7 and V is TRBV29-1; no clear D gene. Germline V gene data show CDR1 as SQVTM and CDR2 as ANQGSEA. The V end lost 3 bases, the J end lost 0 bases, and 6 bases lay between the germline ends. The CDR3 is 12 amino acids. CDR3 region: CSVEAHSYEQYF. The CDR3 DNA is TGCAGCGTTGAGGCACACTCCTACGAGCAGTACTTC.

Sample share makes this clonotype medium-sized (0.01 to 0.1%). The chain is built from TRBV20-1 and TRBJ1-2; D is unresolved. CDR1 is DFQATT, CDR2 SNEGSKA, per germline (reference sequence). V shed 0 bases and J shed 8 bases, with 13 bases lying between them. The CDR3 is made up of 13 amino acids. The CDR3 region has the DNA TGCAGTGCTAGAGATGGCGGGATAAGCGGCTACACCTTC. Protein product: CSARDGGISGYTF.

Relative to its sample, this clonotype is medium-sized. This rearrangement joins TRBV20-1 to TRBJ2-7, with D perhaps matching TRBD2 (5 bases). The ends were cut back, 1 base at V and 5 bases at J, with 12 bases in the middle. The germline gives CDR1 DFQATT, CDR2 SNEGSKA (reference sequence). This CDR3 spans 13 amino acids. CDR3 DNA sequence: TGCAGTGCTAGAGGCCTGCAGCGGCACGAGCAGTACTTC. The encoded protein is CSARGLQRHEQYF.

Judged by abundance, this clonotype is medium-sized. This chain uses TRBV7-9 with TRBJ1-5; no definite D call. The CDR3 extends over 15 amino acids. V was trimmed by 5 bases and J by 7 bases, leaving 18 bases between them. Germline V gene sequence: CDR1 SEHNR, CDR2 FQNEAQ (reference sequence). In nucleotides, the CDR3 is TGTGCCAGCAGCCCCGGTAGCGGGCCGGGACAGCCCCAGCATTTT. As protein: CASSPGSGPGQPQHF.

This clonotype is medium-sized (0.01 to 0.1%) within its sample. The rearrangement links TRBV6-1 to TRBJ2-1, with D perhaps matching TRBD2 (5 bases). With 3 bases removed from V and 14 bases from J, the gap between germline ends came to 14 bases. The CDR3 is made up of 12 amino acids. Germline loops: CDR1 MNHNS, CDR2 SASEGT. The CDR3 protein is CASSDEGRVEFF. Here the CDR3 DNA reads TGTGCCAGCAGTGATGAGGGCCGTGTGGAGTTCTTC.

This clonotype counts as medium-sized. The rearrangement uses TRBV7-9 and TRBJ2-6; weak D call: TRBD2 (6 bases). CDR3 length: 14 amino acids. The germline CDR1 and CDR2 sequences are SEHNR and FQNEAQ (reference sequence). Trimming removed 4 bases from V and 6 bases from J, with 10 bases in between. The CDR3 nucleotides are TGTGCCAGCAGCTGGGACTTAGAGGCCAACGTCCTGACTTTC. It yields the protein CASSWDLEANVLTF.

By sample fraction, this clonotype is medium-sized. V and J are TRBV20-1 and TRBJ2-1, with 7 bases aligning to TRBD2. The CDR3 consists of 16 residues. V lost 4 bases to trimming and J lost 4 bases; unmatched junction nucleotides: 13. Germline V gives CDR1 DFQATT, CDR2 SNEGSKA (reference sequence). In DNA form, the CDR3 reads TGCAGTGCTATATCTAGCGGCGCCCAACATTACAATGAGCAGTTCTTC. It encodes CSAISSGAQHYNEQFF.

As for this clonotype: A read error is possible here, since a much larger clone lies one base away. Given the absence of the conserved phenylalanine or tryptophan at the CDR3 end, a read error is likely. The V and J genes are TRBV20-1 and TRBJ2-5; 9 positions agree with TRBD1. The CDR3 totals 15 residues. CDR1 DFQATT and CDR2 SNEGSKA come from the germline V gene (reference sequence). V shed 7 bases and J 4 bases; nucleotides not matched to a gene: 13. CDR3 region: CSVDRPGQGRETQYL. The CDR3 DNA reads as TGCAGTGTTGACCGCCCGGGACAGGGTAGAGAGACCCAGTACCTC.

This clonotype is medium-sized in the sample. V and J are TRBV13 and TRBJ2-5, with 8 bases identical to TRBD1. The trim removed 5 bases at V and 4 bases at J, leaving 3 bases unmatched. This CDR3 is built from 13 residues. Germline CDR1 reads PRHDT; CDR2 reads FYEKMQ (reference sequence). The CDR3 DNA reads TGTGCCAGCAGCCCCCAGGGGGCAGAGACCCAGTACTTC. Translated, it gives CASSPQGAETQYF.

In its sample, this clonotype is medium-sized. The rearrangement links TRBV7-2 to TRBJ2-3; D remains ambiguous. CDR3 size: 15 residues. V was shortened by 6 bases and J by 0 bases, with 13 bases between the two germline ends. CDR1 and CDR2 (germline): SGHTA, FQGNSA. The chain's CDR3 is CASRPASLSTDTQYF. For the CDR3, the DNA is TGTGCCAGCAGACCCGCTAGTCTGAGCACAGATACGCAGTATTTT.

By share of the sample, this clonotype is medium-sized. The J gene is TRBJ1-1, the V gene TRBV12-3 or TRBV12-4, with TRBD1 identical over 9 bases. The trim removed 6 bases at V and 0 bases at J, leaving 8 bases unmatched. The CDR3 has 16 amino acids. CDR3 coding DNA: TGTGCCAGCAGGCTCCGGGACAGGGTGTTGAACACTGAAGCTTTCTTT. Protein sequence: CASRLRDRVLNTEAFF.

In this sample, this clonotype is medium-sized. The chain couples TRBV6-1 to TRBJ2-1; 10 nucleotides line up with TRBD2. CDR3 length: 18 amino acids. J gave up 7 bases and V 2 bases, and 14 bases lay outside the gene matches. Germline lookup yields CDR1 MNHNS and CDR2 SASEGT. The CDR3 nucleotides read TGTGCCAGCAGTGAAAATTTTAGCGGGGGGACCCCTTGGAATGAGCAGTTCTTC. Amino acids: CASSENFSGGTPWNEQFF.

In its sample, this clonotype ranks as medium-sized. The rearrangement joins TRBV12-3 or TRBV12-4 to TRBJ2-2; D gene unclear. CDR3 length: 15 residues. Between the trimmed V and J ends, which lost 3 bases and 0 bases, there was a span of 8 bases. The CDR3 sequence is CASSLGQTNTGELFF. The CDR3 DNA follows: TGTGCCAGCAGTTTGGGCCAGACGAACACCGGGGAGCTGTTTTTT.